This T cell receptor beta chain was profiled in a study of blood T cell repertoires in COVID-19. Across the study: There were acute and convalescent COVID-19 samples, and they came from the United States, Italy and Spain.

Residents of about 25 US areas, aged about 18 to 95 years, made up the participants. Germline V gene sequence: CDR1 SGHAT, CDR2 FQNNGV. V trimming: 5 bases; J trimming: 8 bases; junction bases outside the gene matches: 6. CDR3 length: 13 residues. Authors' analysis steps: Estimated nucleated cell counts came from reference gene primer amplification. This table comes from immunoSEQ multiplex PCR, and its TCRdb copy is limited to in-frame clones, with some not included. V, J and clone size reflect that table, while D and trimming were determined from the DNA. The sample consists of 250,000 to 350,000 clones, about nine tenths of them appearing once.

The receptor's source is a woman aged 45-65 years who had recovered from COVID-19. Sequencing was carried out using PBMCs or T cells enriched from blood (not recorded which). The V gene is TRBV11-2, the J gene TRBJ1-2; 9 bases line up with TRBD1. The CDR3 nucleotides read TGTGCCAGCAGCGTGGGACAGGGACACGGCTACACCTTC. It specifies CASSVGQGHGYTF.